This T cell receptor beta chain was captured in a study of blood T cell repertoires in COVID-19. For the study at large: PBMCs, B-cell-depleted T cells, or T cells provided the cDNA or gDNA that made up the material.

The data were produced by immunoSEQ multiplex PCR, yet TCRdb's version contains in-frame clones alone and is incomplete. The repertoire holds roughly 410,000 clones, with around 91% as singletons. The CDR3 totals 18 residues. The V gene lost 6 bases and the J gene lost 0 bases, with 18 bases spanning the gap. Germline loops: CDR1 MDHEN, CDR2 SYDVKM. The clonotype was recovered from a woman in her thirties or forties with COVID-19, enrolled during active disease. This rearrangement joins TRBV28 to TRBJ1-6; TRBD1 is a possible D gene (5 bases). Sequenced: peripheral blood. CDR3 loop: CASRFGHPASSYNSPLHF. CDR3 nucleotides: TGTGCCAGCAGATTCGGACACCCTGCTAGCTCCTATAATTCACCCCTCCACTTT.